This is a list of T cell receptor beta chains from one sample in a study of shared clonotypes between healthy human individuals. Only in-frame clones appear in the TCRdb table, and some are missing; sequencing was by immunoSEQ multiplex PCR. The sample shows a few hundred thousand clones, around two thirds of them seen only once. Sequenced material: memory CD4+ T cells sorted from blood. Every receptor here comes from a man younger than 40 in good health. Both conserved end residues are part of each CDR3. A D gene is named only where the DNA matches it firmly. The listing skips clone size in some rows; elsewhere it reads once, few, many or a size class.

d_call	clone_size	v_call	j_call	cdr3_length	cdr3_nt	cdr3_aa
.	.	TRBV5-1	TRBJ1-3	16	TGCGCCAGCAGCCATTCCGGGACCGTCTCTGGAAACACCATATATTTT	CASSHSGTVSGNTIYF
.	.	TRBV27	TRBJ1-1	14	TGTGCCAGCAGTTTATCGTTTCCGGGCACTGAAGCTTTCTTT	CASSLSFPGTEAFF
.	once	TRBV19	TRBJ1-5	14	TGTGCCAGTAGTATAGGAGCAGCCCAAGGGCCCCAGCATTTT	CASSIGAAQGPQHF
.	.	TRBV14	TRBJ2-7	13	TGTGCCAGCAGCCAACTAGGGTTAGGCGAGCAGTACTTC	CASSQLGLGEQYF
TRBD1	.	TRBV10-3	TRBJ1-1	13	TGTGCCATTAAATCGGACAGGGCTACTGAAGCTTTCTTT	CAIKSDRATEAFF
.	.	TRBV28	TRBJ2-7	15	TGTGCCAGCATCCTACGGCAGCAGGGCATTCAACAGCAGTACTTC	CASILRQQGIQQQYF
.	few	TRBV6-6	TRBJ1-2	12	TGTGCCAGCAGTTACGGGGCGGAAGGCTACACCTTC	CASSYGAEGYTF
.	.	TRBV4-3	TRBJ2-7	15	TGCGCCAGCAGCCGTCCTCCAGGGGGAGGAGGCGAGCAGTACTTC	CASSRPPGGGGEQYF
.	.	TRBV28	TRBJ1-1	12	TGTGCCAGTATGCTACGGACCACTGAAGCTTTCTTT	CASMLRTTEAFF
.	.	TRBV5-4	TRBJ2-1	14	TGTGCCAGCAGCCCACCCGGGACAATCAATGAGCAGTTCTTC	CASSPPGTINEQFF
.	.	TRBV7-2	TRBJ2-2	14	TGTGCCAGCAGGACTAATTGGAACACCGGGGAGCTGTTTTTT	CASRTNWNTGELFF
TRBD1	.	TRBV5-1	TRBJ1-2	19	TGCGCCAGCAGCCTGAAACCGGGACAGGGGGCGTCGCGTCTCTATGGCTACACCTTC	CASSLKPGQGASRLYGYTF
TRBD1	.	TRBV7-9	TRBJ1-3	19	TGTGCCAGCAGCTCCCCCCTCGGAGTCCGGGACAGGAGTTGGAACACCATATATTTT	CASSSPLGVRDRSWNTIYF
.	.	TRBV11-2	TRBJ2-5	12	TGTGCCAGCAGCTTAGACACGGAGACCCAGTACTTC	CASSLDTETQYF
TRBD1	.	TRBV20-1	TRBJ2-3	11	TGCAGTGCTCTCGGACAGGGTGGGCAGTATTTT	CSALGQGGQYF
.	.	TRBV14	TRBJ2-1	10	TGTGCCAGCAACCCAATACGGCAGTTCTTC	CASNPIRQFF